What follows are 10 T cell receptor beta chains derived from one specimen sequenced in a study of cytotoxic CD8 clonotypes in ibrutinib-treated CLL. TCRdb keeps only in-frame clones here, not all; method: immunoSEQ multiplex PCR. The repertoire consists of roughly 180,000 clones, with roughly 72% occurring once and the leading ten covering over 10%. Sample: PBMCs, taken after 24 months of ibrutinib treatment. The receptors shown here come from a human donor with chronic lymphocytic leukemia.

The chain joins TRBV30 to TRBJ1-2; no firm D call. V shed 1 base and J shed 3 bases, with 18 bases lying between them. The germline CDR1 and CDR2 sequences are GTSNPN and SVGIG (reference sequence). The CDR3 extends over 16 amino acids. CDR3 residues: CAWSADGRTNYYGYTF. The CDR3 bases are TGTGCCTGGAGTGCAGACGGCCGTACCAATTACTATGGCTACACCTTC.

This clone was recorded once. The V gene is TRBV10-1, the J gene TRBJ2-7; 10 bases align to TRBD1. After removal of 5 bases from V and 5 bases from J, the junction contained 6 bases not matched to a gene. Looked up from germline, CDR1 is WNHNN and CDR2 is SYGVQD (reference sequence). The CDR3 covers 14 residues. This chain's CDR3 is CASSKGQGRDEQYF. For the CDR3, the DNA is TGCGCCAGCAGTAAGGGACAGGGGAGAGACGAGCAGTACTTC.

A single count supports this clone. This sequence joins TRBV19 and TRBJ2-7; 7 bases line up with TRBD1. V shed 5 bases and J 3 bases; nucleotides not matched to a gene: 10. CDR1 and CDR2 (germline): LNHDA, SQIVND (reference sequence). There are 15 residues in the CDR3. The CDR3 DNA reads TGTGCCAGTAGTCATGATGATCAGGGGGACTACGAGCAGTACTTC. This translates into CASSHDDQGDYEQYF.

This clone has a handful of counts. The CDR3 reads CASSFNTGAKNIQYF. The CDR3 nucleotides read TGTGCCAGCAGCTTCAATACAGGAGCCAAAAACATTCAGTACTTC. This chain joins TRBV7-2 and TRBJ2-4; tentatively, D is TRBD1 (5 bases). The V end lost 3 bases, the J end lost 0 bases, and 9 bases lay between the germline ends. The CDR3 extends over 15 amino acids. Germline CDR1 reads SGHTA; CDR2 reads FQGNSA.

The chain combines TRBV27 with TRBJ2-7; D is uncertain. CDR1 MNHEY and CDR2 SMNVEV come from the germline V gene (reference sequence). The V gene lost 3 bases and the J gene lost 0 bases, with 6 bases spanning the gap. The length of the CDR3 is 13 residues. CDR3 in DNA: TGTGCCAGCAGTTTCTCCTCCTCCTACGAGCAGTACTTC. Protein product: CASSFSSSYEQYF.

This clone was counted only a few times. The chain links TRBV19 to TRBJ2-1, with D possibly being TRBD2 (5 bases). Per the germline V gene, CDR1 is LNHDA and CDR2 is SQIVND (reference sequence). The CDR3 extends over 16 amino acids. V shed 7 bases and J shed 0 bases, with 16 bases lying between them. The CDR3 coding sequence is TGTGCCAGTACTCAATTGGGAGCGGTCTCCTACAATGAGCAGTTCTTC. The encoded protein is CASTQLGAVSYNEQFF.

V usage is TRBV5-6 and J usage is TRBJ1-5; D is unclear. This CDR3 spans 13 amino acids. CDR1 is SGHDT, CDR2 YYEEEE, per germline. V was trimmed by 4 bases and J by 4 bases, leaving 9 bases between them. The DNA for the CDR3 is TGTGCCAGCAGCACAAACGCGAATCAGCCCCAGCATTTT. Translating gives CASSTNANQPQHF. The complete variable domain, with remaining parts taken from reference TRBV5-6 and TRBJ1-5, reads DAGVTQSPTHLIKTRGQQVTLRCSPKSGHDTVSWYQQALGQGPQFIFQYYEEEERQRGNFPDRFSGHQFPNYSSELNVNALLLGDSALYLCASSTNANQPQHFGDGTRLSIL.

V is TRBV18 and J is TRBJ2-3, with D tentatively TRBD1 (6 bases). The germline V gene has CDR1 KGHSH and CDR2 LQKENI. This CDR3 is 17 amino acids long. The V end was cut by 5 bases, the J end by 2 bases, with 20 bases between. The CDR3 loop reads CASSSYQGIGNTDTQYF. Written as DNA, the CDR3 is TGTGCCAGCTCATCGTACCAGGGGATTGGGAACACAGATACGCAGTATTTT. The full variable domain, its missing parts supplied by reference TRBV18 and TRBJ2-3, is NAGVMQNPRHLVRRRGQEARLRCSPMKGHSHVYWYRQLPEEGLKFMVYLQKENIIDESGMPKERFSAEFPKEGPSILRIQQVVRGDSAAYFCASSSYQGIGNTDTQYFGPGTRLTVL.

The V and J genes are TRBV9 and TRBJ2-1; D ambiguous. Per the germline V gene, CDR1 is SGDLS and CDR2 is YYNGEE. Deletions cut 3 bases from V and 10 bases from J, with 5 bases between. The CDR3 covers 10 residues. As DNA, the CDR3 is TGTGCCAGCAGCGCCCGGGAGCAGTTCTTC. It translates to CASSAREQFF. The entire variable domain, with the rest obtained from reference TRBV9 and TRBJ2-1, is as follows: DSGVTQTPKHLITATGQRVTLRCSPRSGDLSVYWYQQSLDQGLQFLIQYYNGEERAKGNILERFSAQQFPDLHSELNLSSLELGDSALYFCASSAREQFFGPGTRLTVL.

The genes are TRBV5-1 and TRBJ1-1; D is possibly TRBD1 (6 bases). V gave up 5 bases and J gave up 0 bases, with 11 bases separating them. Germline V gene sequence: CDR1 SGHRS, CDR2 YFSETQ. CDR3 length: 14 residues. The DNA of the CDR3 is TGCGCCAGCAGGACACAGGGACTGAACACTGAAGCTTTCTTT. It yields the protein CASRTQGLNTEAFF.